The clone carrying this T cell receptor (beta chain) was counted a single time. The data were taken from a study of Ad26.COV2.S vaccination and SARS-CoV-2 variants. The treatment denotes: some 20 received Ad26.COV2.S at low or high dose, single or two shots; a few received placebo; per-sample allocation not given. Specimens were obtained on day 63 following the first vaccine or placebo injection. TCRdb keeps only in-frame clones here, not all; method: immunoSEQ multiplex PCR. This table has roughly 410,000 clones, 83% appearing once. The CDR3 spans 16 residues. CDR1 is LNHDA, CDR2 SQIVND, per germline (reference sequence). V lost 1 base to trimming and J lost 6 bases, with 16 bases between them.

The sample in question was peripheral blood, obtained in a trial of Ad26.COV2.S vaccine versus placebo. This clonotype was obtained from a person between 18 and 65 years old who received the Ad26.COV2.S COVID-19 vaccine or a placebo. This chain connects TRBV19 to TRBJ1-5; D gene unclear. The CDR3 nucleotides read TGTGCCAGTAGTATAGGTAGCGGAGCCGGTCGTCAGCCCCAGCATTTT. Translated: CASSIGSGAGRQPQHF.